This T cell receptor beta chain stems from a study of tissue T cells after allogeneic stem cell transplantation. Findings and caveats of the study: Within patients, tissue anatomy strongly shaped TCR repertoire composition. Alloreactivity or antigen specificity of tissue TCRs was not determined; some clones might be host cells.

The V end was cut by 2 bases, the J end by 3 bases, with 6 bases between. The CDR3 consists of 13 residues. Per germline, CDR1 KGHPV and CDR2 FQNQEV (reference sequence). Time point indicated: mouse harvest day 7 after allogeneic transplant. The graft held 10^6 splenic CD5+ T cells and 10^7 T-cell-depleted bone marrow cells. Using immunoSEQ multiplex PCR, the repertoire was profiled, and TCRdb retains in-frame clones only, with some absent. The sample carries approximately 4,000 clones, approximately 48% recorded once. This clone was found once. Antigen specificity is unknown. Gene names are mouse gene names. The read is 1 residue too short to cover the CDR3 end, so that end is filled in from the germline J gene.

The clonotype originates from a female BALB/c mouse given C57BL/6 T cells with graft-versus-host disease after an allogeneic hematopoietic cell transplant. This chain connects TRBV26 to TRBJ2-3; D remains ambiguous. The material sequenced was lymph node tissue. The DNA read from the CDR3 is TGTGCCAGCAGTCTGAGAGGGGCAGAAACGCTGTAT. It yields the protein CASSLRGAETLY. The entire CDR3 reads CASSLRGAETLYF.